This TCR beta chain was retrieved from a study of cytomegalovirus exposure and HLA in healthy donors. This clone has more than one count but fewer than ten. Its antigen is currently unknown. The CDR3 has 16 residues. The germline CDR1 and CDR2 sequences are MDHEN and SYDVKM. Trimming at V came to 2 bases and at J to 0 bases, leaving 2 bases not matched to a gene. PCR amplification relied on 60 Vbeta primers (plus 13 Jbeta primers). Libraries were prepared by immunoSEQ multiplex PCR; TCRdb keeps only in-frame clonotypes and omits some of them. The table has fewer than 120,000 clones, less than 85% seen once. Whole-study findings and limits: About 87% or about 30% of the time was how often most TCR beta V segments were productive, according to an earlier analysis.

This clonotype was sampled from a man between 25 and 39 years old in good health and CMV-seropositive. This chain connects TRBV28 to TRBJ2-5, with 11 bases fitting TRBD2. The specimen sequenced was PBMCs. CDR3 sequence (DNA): TGTGCCAGCAGTTTACTACTAGCGGGGGACCAAGAGACCCAGTACTTC. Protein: CASSLLLAGDQETQYF.